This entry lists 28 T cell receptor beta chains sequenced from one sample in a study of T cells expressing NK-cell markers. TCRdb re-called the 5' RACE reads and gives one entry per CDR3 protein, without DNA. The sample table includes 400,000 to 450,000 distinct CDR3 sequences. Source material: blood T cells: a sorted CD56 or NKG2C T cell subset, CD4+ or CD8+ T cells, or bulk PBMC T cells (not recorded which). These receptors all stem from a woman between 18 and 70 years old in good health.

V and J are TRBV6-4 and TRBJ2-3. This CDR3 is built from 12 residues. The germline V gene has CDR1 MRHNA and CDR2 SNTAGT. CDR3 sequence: CASLIITDTQYF.

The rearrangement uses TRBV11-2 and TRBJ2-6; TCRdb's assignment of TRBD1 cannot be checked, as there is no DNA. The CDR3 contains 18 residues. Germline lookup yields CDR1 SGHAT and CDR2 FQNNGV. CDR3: CASSSPRGAGTGANVLTF.

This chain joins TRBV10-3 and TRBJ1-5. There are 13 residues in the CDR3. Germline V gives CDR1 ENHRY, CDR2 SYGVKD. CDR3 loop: CAISDGSNQPQHF.

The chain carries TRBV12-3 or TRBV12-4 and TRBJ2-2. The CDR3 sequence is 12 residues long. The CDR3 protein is CTSSSENGELFF.

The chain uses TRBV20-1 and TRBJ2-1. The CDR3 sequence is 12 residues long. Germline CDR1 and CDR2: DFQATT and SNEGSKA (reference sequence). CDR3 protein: CSARDLSLREFF.

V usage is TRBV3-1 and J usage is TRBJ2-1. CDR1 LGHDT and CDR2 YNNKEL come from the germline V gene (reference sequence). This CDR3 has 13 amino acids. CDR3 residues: CASAVSPYNEQFF.

The CDR3 loop reads CASSYSRTTQNSPLHF. The chain is built from TRBV6-2 or TRBV6-3 and TRBJ1-6. The CDR3 runs to 16 residues. Germline V gene data show CDR1 as MNHEY and CDR2 as SVGEGT.

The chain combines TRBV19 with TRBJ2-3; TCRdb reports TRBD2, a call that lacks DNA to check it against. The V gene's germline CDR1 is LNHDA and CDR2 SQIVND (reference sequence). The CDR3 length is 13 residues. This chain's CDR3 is CASLGGSPDTQYF.

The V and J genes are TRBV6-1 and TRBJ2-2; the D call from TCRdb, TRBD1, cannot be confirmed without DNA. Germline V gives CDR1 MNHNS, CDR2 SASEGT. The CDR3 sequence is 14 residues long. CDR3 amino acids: CASRKWGDTGELFF.

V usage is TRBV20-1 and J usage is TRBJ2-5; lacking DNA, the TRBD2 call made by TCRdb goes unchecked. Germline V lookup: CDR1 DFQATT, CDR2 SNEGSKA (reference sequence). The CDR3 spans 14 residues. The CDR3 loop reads CSARSIGGKETQYF.

This chain's CDR3 is CASGRGSGANVLTF. The chain employs TRBV6-1 and TRBJ2-6. This CDR3 has 14 amino acids. From germline, CDR1 is MNHNS and CDR2 SASEGT.

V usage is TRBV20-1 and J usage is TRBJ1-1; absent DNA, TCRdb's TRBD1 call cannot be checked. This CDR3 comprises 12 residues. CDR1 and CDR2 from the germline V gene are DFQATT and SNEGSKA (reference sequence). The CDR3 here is CSARPGDTEAFF.

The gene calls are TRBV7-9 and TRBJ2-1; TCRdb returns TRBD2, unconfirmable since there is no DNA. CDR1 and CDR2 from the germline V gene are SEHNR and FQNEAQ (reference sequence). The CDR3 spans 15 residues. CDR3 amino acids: CASSLEASGYNEQFF. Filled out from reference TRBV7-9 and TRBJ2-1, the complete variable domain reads DTGVSQNPRHKITKRGQNVTFRCDPISEHNRLYWYRQTLGQGPEFLTYFQNEAQLEKSRLLSDRFSAERPKGSFSTLEIQRTEQGDSAMYLCASSLEASGYNEQFFGPGTRLTVL.

This CDR3 reads CASSLYSGRGGELFF. V is TRBV5-1 and J is TRBJ2-2; TCRdb designates TRBD2, a call that cannot be tested without DNA. CDR3 size: 15 residues. The germline gives CDR1 SGHRS, CDR2 YFSETQ.

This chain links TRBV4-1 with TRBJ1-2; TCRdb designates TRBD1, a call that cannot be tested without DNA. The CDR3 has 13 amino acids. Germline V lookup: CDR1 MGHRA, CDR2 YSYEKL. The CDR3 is CASSQDRVDGYTF.

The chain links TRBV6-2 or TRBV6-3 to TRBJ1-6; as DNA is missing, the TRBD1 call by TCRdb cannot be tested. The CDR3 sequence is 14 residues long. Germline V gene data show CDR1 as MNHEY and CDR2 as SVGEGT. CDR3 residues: CASSSGRQNSPLHF.

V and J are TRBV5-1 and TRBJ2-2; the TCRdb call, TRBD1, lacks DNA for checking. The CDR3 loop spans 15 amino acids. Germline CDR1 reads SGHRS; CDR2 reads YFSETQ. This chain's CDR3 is CASSLDVGTGGELFF.

The CDR3 sequence is CASSFSLGTGEKLFF. The V call is TRBV11-1, the J call TRBJ1-4. The CDR3 has 15 amino acids. Germline V gene data show CDR1 as SGHAT and CDR2 as FQDESV (reference sequence).

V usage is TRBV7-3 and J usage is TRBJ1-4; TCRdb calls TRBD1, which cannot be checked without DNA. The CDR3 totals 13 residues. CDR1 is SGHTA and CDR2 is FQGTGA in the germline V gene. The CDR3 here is CASSRGPLEKLFF.

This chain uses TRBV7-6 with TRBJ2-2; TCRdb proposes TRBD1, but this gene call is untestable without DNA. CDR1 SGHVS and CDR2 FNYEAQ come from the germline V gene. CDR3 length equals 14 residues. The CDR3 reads CASKGTENTGELFF.

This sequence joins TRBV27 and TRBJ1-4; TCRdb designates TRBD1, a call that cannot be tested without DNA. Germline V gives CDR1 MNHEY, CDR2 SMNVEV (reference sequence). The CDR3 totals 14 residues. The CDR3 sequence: CASANRRAEEKLFF.

This chain's CDR3 is CSVAPSGADTQYF. This sequence joins TRBV29-1 and TRBJ2-3; TCRdb gives TRBD2 as the D gene, but with no DNA this cannot be confirmed. The CDR3 is made up of 13 amino acids. Germline lookup yields CDR1 SQVTM and CDR2 ANQGSEA.

The CDR3: CASSGGSYEKLFF. The chain recombines TRBV5-1 with TRBJ1-4. In germline, CDR1 is SGHRS, CDR2 YFSETQ. This CDR3 spans 13 amino acids.

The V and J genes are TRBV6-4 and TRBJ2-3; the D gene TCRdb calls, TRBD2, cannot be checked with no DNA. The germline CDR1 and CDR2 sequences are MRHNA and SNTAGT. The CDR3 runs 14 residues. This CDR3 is CASRGLAESGTQYF.

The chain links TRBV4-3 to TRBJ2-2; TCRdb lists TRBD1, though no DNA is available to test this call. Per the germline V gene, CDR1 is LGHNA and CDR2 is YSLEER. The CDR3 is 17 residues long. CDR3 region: CASSQDQGVWDSGELFF.

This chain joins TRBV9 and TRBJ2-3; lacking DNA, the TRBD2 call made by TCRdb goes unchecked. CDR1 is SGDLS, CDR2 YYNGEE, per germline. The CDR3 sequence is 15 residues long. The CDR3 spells CASASRLPMGDTQYF.

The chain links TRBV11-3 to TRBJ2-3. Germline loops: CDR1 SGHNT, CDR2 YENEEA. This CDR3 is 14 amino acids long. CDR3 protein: CASSLDGGTDTQYF.

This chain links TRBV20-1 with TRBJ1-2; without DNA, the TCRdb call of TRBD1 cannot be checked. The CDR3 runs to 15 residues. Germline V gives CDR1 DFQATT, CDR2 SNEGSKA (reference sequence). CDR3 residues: CSASPGQPRLYGYTF.